This T cell receptor (beta chain) comes out of a study of spatial heterogeneity in lung cancer. Regarding this clonotype: Its target is unknown.

Study outcomes and limitations: Expanded tumor TCRs that were ubiquitous appeared in blood more at resection than follow-up.

The CDR3 has 15 residues. The V end was cut by 2 bases, the J end by 8 bases, with 13 bases between. Time point in this sample: sample taken at primary tumor resection. Sequencing was performed on whole RNA extracted from tumor and nontumor lung tissue, or from frozen PBMC, and the material was left unsorted. The 70 or so donors had untreated early-stage non-small cell lung cancer. Using its own MiXCR run on the 5' RACE reads, TCRdb lists one record per CDR3 protein. The profile shows 90,000 to 95,000 distinct CDR3 sequences, over 9.5% of them singletons. The genes are TRBV12-3 or TRBV12-4 and TRBJ1-6; D might be TRBD1 (6 bases). This TCR was recovered from a male donor with early-stage non-small cell lung cancer. The specimen was PBMCs, collected at surgery. In nucleotides, the CDR3 is TGTGCCAGCAGTTTACTCCGGGGGGCCGATTCACCCCTCCACTTT. It yields the protein CASSLLRGADSPLHF.